Sequencing of this T cell receptor (beta chain) was carried out in a study of shared clonotypes between healthy human individuals. This CDR3 region has 16 residues. Trimming removed 6 bases from V and 9 bases from J; junction bases left unmatched: 16. Germline CDR1 reads SGHTA; CDR2 reads FQGNSA. Here immunoSEQ multiplex PCR was the method, and the copy in TCRdb shows in-frame clones only, minus some. The data contain about 710,000 clones, roughly 73% of them singletons. A CD45RA-negative memory subset and a CD45RA+ naive subset were separated from the CD4+ cells. This chain links TRBV7-2 with TRBJ2-1; TRBD2 agrees at 8 bases. The TCR originated in a woman in her 30s in good health. Material for sequencing was memory CD4+ T cells sorted from blood. As for subset: CD45RA-negative fraction. The CDR3 DNA is TGTGCCAGCAGGGGAGGAAGCGGGAGACAGTCTGGTGAGCAGTTCTTC. Protein product: CASRGGSGRQSGEQFF. Full variable domain (rest looked up from reference TRBV7-2 and TRBJ2-1): GAGVSQSPSNKVTEKGKDVELRCDPISGHTALYWYRQSLGQGLEFLIYFQGNSAPDKSGLPSDRFSAERTGGSVSTLTIQRTQQEDSAVYLCASRGGSGRQSGEQFFGPGTRLTVL.